This T cell receptor (beta chain) is drawn from a study of T cells and Merkel cell carcinoma outcomes. The study's findings and limits: Reportedly, T-cell repertoire with density predicts Merkel cell carcinoma outcomes.

Unmatched junction bases numbered 7, after V lost 6 bases and J lost 2 bases. CDR3 size: 15 residues. Germline CDR1 MNHEY, CDR2 SVGAGI. Sequencing used immunoSEQ multiplex PCR; TCRdb keeps in-frame clones, though not all of them. The profile shows 250 to 350 clones, approximately 95% of them singletons. This clone was detected once. What it binds is not known. This clonotype originated in a human donor with Merkel cell carcinoma. The sample was tumor tissue from Merkel cell carcinoma. The chain has TRBV6-5 and TRBJ1-2; 9 bases fit TRBD1. The CDR3 DNA sequence: TGTGCCAGCAGGCTGTCTACAGGGGGCAACTATGGCTACACCTTC. Its protein is CASRLSTGGNYGYTF.